This TCR beta chain stems from a study of blood T cells in healthy people across ages. Study outcomes and limitations: Roughly linear declines in TCR beta diversity per million T cells occurred with age. It was held that the diversity estimates obtained from one million T cells were underestimates. Naive CD4+ cells and diversity were both higher in long-lived donors than in aged donors. With naive T cell percentage, TCR beta diversity showed a strong correlation.

Next came a second PCR, run for about 6 to 12 cycles, which used a sample-barcoded 5' primer along with a J-beta primer mix. From the 5' RACE reads, TCRdb called clonotypes with MiXCR, one entry per CDR3 protein. The top ten clones hold over 9% of a sample with around 1.5 million distinct CDR3 sequences, about 31% of them seen once. This clonotype came up many times. Its antigen is not identified. The specimen sequenced was blood. This TCR came from a woman aged 25 to 45 in good health.

The CDR3, as DNA: TGTGCCAGCAGTGAACTAGCGGGATGGGAGACCCAGTACTTC. Translating gives CASSELAGWETQYF. V is TRBV2 and J is TRBJ2-5; 9 bases are a match to TRBD2. CDR3 length: 14 residues. In germline, CDR1 is SNHLY, CDR2 FYNNEI. Losses at the gene ends were 2 bases for V and 5 bases for J; bases not matched to a gene: 3.